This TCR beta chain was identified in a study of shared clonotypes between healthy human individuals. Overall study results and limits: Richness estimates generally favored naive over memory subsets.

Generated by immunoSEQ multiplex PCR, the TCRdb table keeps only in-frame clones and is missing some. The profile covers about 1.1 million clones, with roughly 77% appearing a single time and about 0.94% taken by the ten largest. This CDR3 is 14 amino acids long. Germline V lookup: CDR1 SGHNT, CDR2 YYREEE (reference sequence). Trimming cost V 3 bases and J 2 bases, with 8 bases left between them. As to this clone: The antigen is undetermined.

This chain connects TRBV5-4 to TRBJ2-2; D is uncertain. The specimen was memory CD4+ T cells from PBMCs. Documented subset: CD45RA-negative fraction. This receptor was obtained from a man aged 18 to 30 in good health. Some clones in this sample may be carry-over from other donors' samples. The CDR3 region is CASSYDGNTGELFF. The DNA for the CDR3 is TGTGCCAGCAGCTACGACGGAAACACCGGGGAGCTGTTTTTT.